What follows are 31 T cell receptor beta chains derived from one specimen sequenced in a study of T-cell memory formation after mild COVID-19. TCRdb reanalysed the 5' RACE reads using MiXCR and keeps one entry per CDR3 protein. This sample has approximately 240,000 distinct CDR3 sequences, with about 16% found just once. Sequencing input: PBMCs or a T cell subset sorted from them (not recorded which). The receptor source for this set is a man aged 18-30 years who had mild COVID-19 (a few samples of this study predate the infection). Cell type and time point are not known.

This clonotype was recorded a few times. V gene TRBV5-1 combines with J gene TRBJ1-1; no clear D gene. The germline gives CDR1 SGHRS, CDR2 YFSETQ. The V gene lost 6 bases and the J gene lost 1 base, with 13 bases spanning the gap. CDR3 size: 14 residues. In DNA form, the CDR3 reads TGCGCCAGCAACCAAAATACACAGAACACTGAAGCTTTCTTT. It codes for CASNQNTQNTEAFF. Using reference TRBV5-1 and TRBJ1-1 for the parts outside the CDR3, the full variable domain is KAGVTQTPRYLIKTRGQQVTLSCSPISGHRSVSWYQQTPGQGLQFLFEYFSETQRNKGNFPGRFSGRQFSNSRSEMNVSTLELGDSALYLCASNQNTQNTEAFFGQGTRLTVV.

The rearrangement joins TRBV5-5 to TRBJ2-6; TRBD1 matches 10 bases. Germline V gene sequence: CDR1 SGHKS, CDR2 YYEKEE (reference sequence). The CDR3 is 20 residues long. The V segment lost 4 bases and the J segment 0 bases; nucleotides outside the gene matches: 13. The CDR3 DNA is TGTGCCAGCAGCCTGCCCCGGGACAGGGGATTTCGCTCTGGGGCCAACGTCCTGACTTTC. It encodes CASSLPRDRGFRSGANVLTF.

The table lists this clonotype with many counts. The CDR3 DNA sequence: TGTGCCACCAGTGACCGGGGAGCCAGGTCCTACAATGAGCAGTTCTTC. This codes for CATSDRGARSYNEQFF. The rearrangement links TRBV24-1 to TRBJ2-1; D may be TRBD2 (5 bases). Germline-derived CDR1 and CDR2 are KGHDR and SFDVKD. Trimming took off 4 bases at V and 1 base at J, with 13 bases between the two ends. The CDR3 loop spans 16 amino acids.

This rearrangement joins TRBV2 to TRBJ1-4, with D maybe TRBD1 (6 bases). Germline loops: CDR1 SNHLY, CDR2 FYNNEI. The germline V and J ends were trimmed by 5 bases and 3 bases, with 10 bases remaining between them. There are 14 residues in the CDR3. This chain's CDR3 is CASSQGSANEKLFF. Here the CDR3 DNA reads TGTGCCAGCAGTCAGGGGAGTGCTAATGAAAAACTGTTTTTT.

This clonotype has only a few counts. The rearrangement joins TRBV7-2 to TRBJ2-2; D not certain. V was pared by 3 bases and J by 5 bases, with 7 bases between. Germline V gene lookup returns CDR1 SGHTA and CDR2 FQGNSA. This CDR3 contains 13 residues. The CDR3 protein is CASSFEQTGELFF. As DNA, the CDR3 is TGTGCCAGCAGCTTTGAGCAAACCGGGGAGCTGTTTTTT.

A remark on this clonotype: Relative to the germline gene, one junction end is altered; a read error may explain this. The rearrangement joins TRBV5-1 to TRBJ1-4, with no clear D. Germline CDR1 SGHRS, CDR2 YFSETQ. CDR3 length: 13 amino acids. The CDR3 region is CSSSLNVNEKLFF. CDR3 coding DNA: TGCTCCAGCAGCTTGAACGTTAATGAAAAACTGTTTTTT.

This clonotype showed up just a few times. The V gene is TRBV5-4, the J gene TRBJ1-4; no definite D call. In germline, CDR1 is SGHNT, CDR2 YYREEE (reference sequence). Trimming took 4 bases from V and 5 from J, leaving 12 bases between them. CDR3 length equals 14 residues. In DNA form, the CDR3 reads TGTGCCAGCAGCCAAAACGCGAAGAATGAAAAACTGTTTTTT. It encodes CASSQNAKNEKLFF. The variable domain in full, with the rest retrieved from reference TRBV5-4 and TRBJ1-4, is ETGVTQSPTHLIKTRGQQVTLRCSSQSGHNTVSWYQQALGQGPQFIFQYYREEENGRGNFPPRFSGLQFPNYSSELNVNALELDDSALYLCASSQNAKNEKLFFGSGTQLSVL.

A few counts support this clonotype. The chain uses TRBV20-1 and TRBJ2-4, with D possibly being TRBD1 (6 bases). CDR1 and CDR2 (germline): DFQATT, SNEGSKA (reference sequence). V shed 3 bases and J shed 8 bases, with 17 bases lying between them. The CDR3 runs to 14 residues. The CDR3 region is CSARVQGVGDIQYF. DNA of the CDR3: TGCAGTGCTAGGGTACAGGGAGTCGGGGACATTCAGTACTTC.

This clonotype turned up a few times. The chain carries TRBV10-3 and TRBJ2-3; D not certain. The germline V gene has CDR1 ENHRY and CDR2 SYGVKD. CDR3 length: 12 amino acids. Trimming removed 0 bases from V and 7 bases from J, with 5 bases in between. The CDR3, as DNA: TGTGCCATCAGTGAGTCTGAGTATACGCAGTATTTT. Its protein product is CAISESEYTQYF.

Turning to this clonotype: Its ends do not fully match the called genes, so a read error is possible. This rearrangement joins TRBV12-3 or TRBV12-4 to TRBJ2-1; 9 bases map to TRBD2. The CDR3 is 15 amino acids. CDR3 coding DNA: TGTGCCAGCAGTGTCAGCGGGGGGCCCTACAGTGAGCAGTTCTTC. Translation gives CASSVSGGPYSEQFF.

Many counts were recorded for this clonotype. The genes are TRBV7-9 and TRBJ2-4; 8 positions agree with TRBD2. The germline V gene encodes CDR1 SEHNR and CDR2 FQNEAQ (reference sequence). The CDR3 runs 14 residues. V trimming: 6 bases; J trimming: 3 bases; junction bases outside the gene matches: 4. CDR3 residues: CASRVSGGKNIQYF. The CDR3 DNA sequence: TGTGCCAGCAGAGTCAGCGGGGGCAAAAACATTCAGTACTTC. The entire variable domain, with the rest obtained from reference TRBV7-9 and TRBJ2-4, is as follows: DTGVSQNPRHKITKRGQNVTFRCDPISEHNRLYWYRQTLGQGPEFLTYFQNEAQLEKSRLLSDRFSAERPKGSFSTLEIQRTEQGDSAMYLCASRVSGGKNIQYFGAGTRLSVL.

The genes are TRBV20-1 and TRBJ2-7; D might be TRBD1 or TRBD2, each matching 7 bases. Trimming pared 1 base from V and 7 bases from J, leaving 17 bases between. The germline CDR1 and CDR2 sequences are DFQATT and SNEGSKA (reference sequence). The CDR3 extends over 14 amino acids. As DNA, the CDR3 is TGCAGTGCTAGAGGGGAGGGGGCGCGGAAGGAGCAGTACGTC. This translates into CSARGEGARKEQYV.

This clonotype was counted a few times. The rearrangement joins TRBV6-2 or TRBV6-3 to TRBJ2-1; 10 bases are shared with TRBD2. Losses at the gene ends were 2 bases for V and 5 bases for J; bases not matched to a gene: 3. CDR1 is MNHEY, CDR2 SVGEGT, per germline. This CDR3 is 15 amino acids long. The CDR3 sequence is CASSYGLAGDNEQFF. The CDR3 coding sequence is TGTGCCAGCAGTTACGGTCTAGCGGGGGACAATGAGCAGTTCTTC.

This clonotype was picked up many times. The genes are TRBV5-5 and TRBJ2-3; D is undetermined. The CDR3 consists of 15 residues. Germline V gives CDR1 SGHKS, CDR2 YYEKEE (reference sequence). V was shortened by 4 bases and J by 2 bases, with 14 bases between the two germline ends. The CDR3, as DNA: TGTGCCAGCAGCGTGGGCGCGGCTGACACAGATACGCAGTATTTT. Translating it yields CASSVGAADTDTQYF.

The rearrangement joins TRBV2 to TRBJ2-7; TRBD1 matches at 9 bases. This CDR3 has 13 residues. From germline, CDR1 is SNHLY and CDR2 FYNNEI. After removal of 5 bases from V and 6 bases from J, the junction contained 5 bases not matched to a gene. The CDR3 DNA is TGTGCCAGCAGTCCCGGGACAGGGACCGAGCAGTACTTC. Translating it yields CASSPGTGTEQYF.

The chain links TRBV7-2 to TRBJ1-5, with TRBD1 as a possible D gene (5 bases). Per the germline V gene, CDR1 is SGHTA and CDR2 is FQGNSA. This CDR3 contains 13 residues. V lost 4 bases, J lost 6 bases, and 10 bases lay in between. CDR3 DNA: TGTGCCAGCAGCTCGGGACGAGGTCAGCCCCAGCATTTT. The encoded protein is CASSSGRGQPQHF.

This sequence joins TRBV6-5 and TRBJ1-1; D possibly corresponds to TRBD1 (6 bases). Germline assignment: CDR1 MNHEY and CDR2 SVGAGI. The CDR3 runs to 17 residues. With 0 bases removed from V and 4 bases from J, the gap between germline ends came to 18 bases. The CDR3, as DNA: TGTGCCAGCAGTTACTCGACCAGTGAGCAGGGGCCCACTGAAGCTTTCTTT. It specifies CASSYSTSEQGPTEAFF.

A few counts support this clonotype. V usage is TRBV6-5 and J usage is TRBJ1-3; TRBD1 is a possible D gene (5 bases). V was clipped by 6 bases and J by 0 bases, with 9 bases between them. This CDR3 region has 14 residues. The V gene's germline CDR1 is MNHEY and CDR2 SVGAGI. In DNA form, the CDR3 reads TGTGCCAGCAGCATCCAGGGCTCTGGAAACACCATATATTTT. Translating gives CASSIQGSGNTIYF.

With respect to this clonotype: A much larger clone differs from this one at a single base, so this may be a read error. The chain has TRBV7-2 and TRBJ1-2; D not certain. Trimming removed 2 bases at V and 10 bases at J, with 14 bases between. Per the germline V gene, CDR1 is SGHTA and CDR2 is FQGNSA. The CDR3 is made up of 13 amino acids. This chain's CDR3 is CASSLSRVSTYTF. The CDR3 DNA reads TGTGCCAGCAGCTTAAGCCGGGTCAGCACCTACACCTTC. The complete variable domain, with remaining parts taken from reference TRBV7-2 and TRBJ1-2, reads GAGVSQSPSNKVTEKGKDVELRCDPISGHTALYWYRQSLGQGLEFLIYFQGNSAPDKSGLPSDRFSAERTGGSVSTLTIQRTQQEDSAVYLCASSLSRVSTYTFGSGTRLTVV.

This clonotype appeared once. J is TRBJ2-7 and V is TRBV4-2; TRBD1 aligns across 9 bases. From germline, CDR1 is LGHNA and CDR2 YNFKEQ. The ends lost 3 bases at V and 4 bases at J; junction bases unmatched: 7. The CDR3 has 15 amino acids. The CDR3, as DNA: TGTGCCAGCAGCCAGGGACAGGGAGGGGAATACGAGCAGTACTTC. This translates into CASSQGQGGEYEQYF.

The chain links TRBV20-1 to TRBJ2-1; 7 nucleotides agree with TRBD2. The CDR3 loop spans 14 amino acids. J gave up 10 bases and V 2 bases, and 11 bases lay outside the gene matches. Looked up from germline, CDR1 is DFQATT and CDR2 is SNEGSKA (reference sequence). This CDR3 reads CSARSGMGGVEQFF. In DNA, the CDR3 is TGCAGTGCTAGATCTGGAATGGGAGGGGTCGAGCAGTTCTTC.

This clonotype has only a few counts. CDR3 protein: CASSPGWGTGELFF. The CDR3 DNA is TGTGCCAGCAGCCCAGGCTGGGGCACCGGGGAGCTGTTTTTT. V and J are TRBV3-1 and TRBJ2-2, with D unresolved. With 4 bases removed from V and 4 bases from J, the gap between germline ends came to 10 bases. CDR1 LGHDT and CDR2 YNNKEL come from the germline V gene (reference sequence). This CDR3 region has 14 residues.

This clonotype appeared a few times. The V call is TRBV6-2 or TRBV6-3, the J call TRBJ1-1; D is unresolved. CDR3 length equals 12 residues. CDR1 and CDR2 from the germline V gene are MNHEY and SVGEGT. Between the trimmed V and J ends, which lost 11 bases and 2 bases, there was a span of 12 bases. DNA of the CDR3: TGTGCCCGCCTTACGGGCAACACTGAAGCTTTCTTT. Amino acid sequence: CARLTGNTEAFF.

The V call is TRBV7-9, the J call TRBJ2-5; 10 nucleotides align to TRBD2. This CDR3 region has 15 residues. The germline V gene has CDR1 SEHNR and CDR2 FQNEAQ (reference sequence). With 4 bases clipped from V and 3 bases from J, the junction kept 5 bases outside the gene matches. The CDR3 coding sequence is TGTGCCAGCAGCTATAGCGGGGGGCCTAAAGAGACCCAGTACTTC. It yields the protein CASSYSGGPKETQYF.

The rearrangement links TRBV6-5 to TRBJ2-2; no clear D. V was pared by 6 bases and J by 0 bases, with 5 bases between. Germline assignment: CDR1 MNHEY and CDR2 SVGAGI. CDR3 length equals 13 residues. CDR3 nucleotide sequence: TGTGCCAGCAGAAGGCCGAACACCGGGGAGCTGTTTTTT. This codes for CASRRPNTGELFF.

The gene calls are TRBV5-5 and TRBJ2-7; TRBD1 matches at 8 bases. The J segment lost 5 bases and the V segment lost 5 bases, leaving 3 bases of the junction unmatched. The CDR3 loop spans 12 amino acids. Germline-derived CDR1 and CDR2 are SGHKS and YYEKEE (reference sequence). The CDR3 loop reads CASSPGGDEQYF. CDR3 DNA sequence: TGTGCCAGCAGTCCAGGGGGCGACGAGCAGTACTTC.

CDR3 coding DNA: TGTGCCAGCTCCATATTAAATGAGCAGTTCTTC. This encodes CASSILNEQFF. The chain combines TRBV18 with TRBJ2-1; the D is unclear. Between the trimmed V and J ends, which lost 6 bases and 7 bases, there was a span of 7 bases. From germline, CDR1 is KGHSH and CDR2 LQKENI. The CDR3 sequence is 11 residues long.

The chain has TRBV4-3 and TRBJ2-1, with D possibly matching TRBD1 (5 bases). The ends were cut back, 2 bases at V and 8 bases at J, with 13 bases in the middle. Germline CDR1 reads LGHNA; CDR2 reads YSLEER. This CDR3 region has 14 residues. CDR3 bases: TGCGCCAGCAGCCAAAGGCAGGGCTTAGATGAGCAGTTCTTC. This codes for CASSQRQGLDEQFF.

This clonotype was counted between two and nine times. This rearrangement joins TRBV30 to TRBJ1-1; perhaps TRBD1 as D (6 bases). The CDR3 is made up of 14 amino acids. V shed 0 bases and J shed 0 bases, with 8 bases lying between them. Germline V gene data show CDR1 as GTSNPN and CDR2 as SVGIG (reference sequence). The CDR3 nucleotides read TGTGCCTGGAGTGTACAGGGTCTGAACACTGAAGCTTTCTTT. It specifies CAWSVQGLNTEAFF.

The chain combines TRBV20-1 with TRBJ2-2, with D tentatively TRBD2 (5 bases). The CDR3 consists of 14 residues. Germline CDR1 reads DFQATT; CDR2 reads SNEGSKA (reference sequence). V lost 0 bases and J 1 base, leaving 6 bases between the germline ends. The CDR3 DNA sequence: TGCAGTGCTAGAGACGGGGTGAACACCGGGGAGCTGTTTTTT. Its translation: CSARDGVNTGELFF.

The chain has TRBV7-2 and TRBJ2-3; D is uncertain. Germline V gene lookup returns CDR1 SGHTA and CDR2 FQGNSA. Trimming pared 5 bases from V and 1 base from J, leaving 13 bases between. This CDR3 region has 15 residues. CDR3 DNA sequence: TGTGCCAGCAGCCAAAGTGGGTTTGGCACAGATACGCAGTATTTT. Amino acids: CASSQSGFGTDTQYF.